Shown below are 18 T cell receptor beta chains from a single sample sequenced in a study of blood T cell repertoires in COVID-19. Clones were sequenced by immunoSEQ multiplex PCR, and TCRdb holds only the in-frame ones, with some missing. The sample comprises hundreds of thousands of clones, 80% to 90% of which are singletons, and around 9.3% rests with the top ten. Material: PBMCs or T cells enriched from blood (not recorded which). These receptors originate from a woman aged 18-29 years who had recovered from COVID-19.

This chain uses TRBV5-1 with TRBJ1-1; 7 bases align to TRBD1. Germline CDR1 is SGHRS and CDR2 is YFSETQ. J lost 1 base, V lost 1 base, and 1 base had no gene match. The CDR3 totals 14 residues. CDR3 in DNA: TGCGCCAGCAGCTTGAACAGGGGGAACACTGAAGCTTTCTTT. Amino acids: CASSLNRGNTEAFF.

The V gene is TRBV10-3, the J gene TRBJ2-3, with 9 bases aligning to TRBD2. The CDR3 has 14 residues. After removal of 6 bases from V and 0 bases from J, the junction contained 1 base not matched to a gene. Germline CDR1 ENHRY, CDR2 SYGVKD. The chain's CDR3 is CAIRTSGSTDTQYF. The CDR3 DNA follows: TGTGCCATCAGGACTAGCGGTAGCACAGATACGCAGTATTTT.

This chain joins TRBV5-4 and TRBJ2-1; 12 bases map to TRBD2. The germline V gene encodes CDR1 SGHNT and CDR2 YYREEE (reference sequence). CDR3 length equals 15 residues. After removal of 1 base from V and 6 bases from J, the junction contained 2 bases not matched to a gene. CDR3 DNA sequence: TGTGCCAGCAGCTTGAGACTAGCGGGGGTCAATGAGCAGTTCTTC. The encoded protein is CASSLRLAGVNEQFF.

The chain has TRBV7-8 and TRBJ2-7; D unresolved. The CDR3 is 14 amino acids. V lost 1 base to trimming and J lost 4 bases, with 11 bases between them. Germline V lookup: CDR1 SGHVS, CDR2 FQNEAQ. The DNA for the CDR3 is TGTGCCAGCAGCTTAGGAATTTTCGGGTACGAGCAGTACTTC. Amino acids: CASSLGIFGYEQYF.

The chain joins TRBV7-3 to TRBJ2-7; D might be TRBD2 (6 bases). This CDR3 contains 15 residues. Germline CDR1 is SGHTA and CDR2 is FQGTGA. Trimming took 0 bases from V and 2 from J, leaving 11 bases between them. The CDR3 loop reads CASSLTGGEAYEQYF. The CDR3 region has the DNA TGTGCCAGCAGCTTAACTGGAGGGGAAGCCTACGAGCAGTACTTC.

V and J are TRBV10-3 and TRBJ1-4; 7 nucleotides align to TRBD1. The CDR3 totals 16 residues. The ends lost 0 bases at V and 4 bases at J; junction bases unmatched: 5. CDR1 is ENHRY, CDR2 SYGVKD, per germline. CDR3 residues: CAISESQTGVNEKLFF. For the CDR3, the DNA is TGTGCCATCAGTGAGTCCCAAACAGGGGTTAATGAAAAACTGTTTTTT.

The genes are TRBV4-3 and TRBJ1-2; possibly TRBD1 for D (5 bases). This CDR3 comprises 15 residues. Germline-derived CDR1 and CDR2 are LGHNA and YSLEER. Trimming removed 0 bases at V and 4 bases at J, with 12 bases between. The CDR3 nucleotides read TGCGCCAGCAGCCAAGATTGGGGGGACCGCTATGGCTACACCTTC. Amino acids: CASSQDWGDRYGYTF.

A remark on this clone: Distinct nucleotide sequences in the sample also encode this CDR3. V and J are TRBV19 and TRBJ1-2; D is perhaps TRBD1 (5 bases). Trimming shortened V by 6 bases and J by 3 bases, and 14 bases separated the two germline ends. The CDR3 contains 14 residues. Germline V gene sequence: CDR1 LNHDA, CDR2 SQIVND (reference sequence). The CDR3: CASSPQGRDYGYTF. The CDR3 DNA reads as TGTGCCAGTAGCCCCCAGGGCAGGGACTATGGCTACACCTTC.

This chain joins TRBV30 and TRBJ2-7; the D gene is possibly TRBD2 (6 bases). The germline gives CDR1 GTSNPN, CDR2 SVGIG (reference sequence). V was shortened by 3 bases and J by 5 bases, with 14 bases between the two germline ends. This CDR3 is 13 amino acids long. The CDR3 bases are TGTGCCTGGAGCGGGGACTTAATCCACGAGCAGTACTTC. Translation: CAWSGDLIHEQYF.

This chain connects TRBV15 to TRBJ1-2, with D possibly matching TRBD1 (5 bases). Trimming stripped 0 bases from V and 4 bases from J, with 12 bases between. Looked up from germline, CDR1 is LNHNV and CDR2 is YYDKDF (reference sequence). CDR3 length: 15 amino acids. The CDR3 coding sequence is TGTGCCACCAGCAGAGATGGGGCCGGGGGCTATGGCTACACCTTC. Translation gives CATSRDGAGGYGYTF.

The chain has TRBV9 and TRBJ2-5; D possibly corresponds to TRBD2 (6 bases). Germline V gene sequence: CDR1 SGDLS, CDR2 YYNGEE. V dropped 2 bases and J dropped 1 base, with 12 bases sitting between them. This CDR3 spans 15 amino acids. The CDR3 loop reads CASSVGGNRQETQYF. In DNA form, the CDR3 reads TGTGCCAGCAGCGTTGGGGGGAACCGCCAAGAGACCCAGTACTTC.

This clone was seen a handful of times. This chain links TRBV18 with TRBJ2-2; D may be TRBD1 (6 bases). The CDR3 extends over 14 amino acids. In germline, CDR1 is KGHSH, CDR2 LQKENI. Trimming stripped 0 bases from V and 5 bases from J, with 7 bases between. CDR3 loop: CASSPPGQTGELFF. The CDR3 coding sequence is TGTGCCAGCTCACCACCGGGACAAACCGGGGAGCTGTTTTTT.

This sequence joins TRBV28 and TRBJ1-3; weak D call: TRBD1 (5 bases). CDR3 length equals 13 residues. Germline CDR1 and CDR2: MDHEN and SYDVKM. Trimming took 6 bases from V and 5 from J, leaving 11 bases between them. DNA for the CDR3: TGTGCCAGCAGCGGGGGGGGAAGAAACACCATATATTTT. Translation gives CASSGGGRNTIYF.

The chain carries TRBV12-3 or TRBV12-4 and TRBJ1-4; D is possibly TRBD1 (6 bases). The CDR3 loop spans 13 amino acids. The V end was cut by 4 bases, the J end by 7 bases, with 10 bases between. The CDR3 DNA reads TGTGCCAGCAGTTGGGACATCGGTGAAAAACTGTTTTTT. Translated, it gives CASSWDIGEKLFF.

The CDR3 loop reads CASSDSAILDEQFF. Written as DNA, the CDR3 is TGTGCCAGCAGCGACAGTGCGATTTTAGATGAGCAGTTCTTC. This chain connects TRBV4-2 to TRBJ2-1; TRBD1 is a possible D gene (5 bases). The CDR3 has 14 residues. V lost 5 bases and J lost 8, with 16 bases in between. Germline loops: CDR1 LGHNA, CDR2 YNFKEQ.

The V call is TRBV5-1, the J call TRBJ1-5; D unclear. The CDR3 is 13 residues long. Trimming stripped 2 bases from V and 5 bases from J, with 8 bases between. The germline gives CDR1 SGHRS, CDR2 YFSETQ. The CDR3 bases are TGCGCCAGCAGCTTTTCACGAGATCAGCCCCAGCATTTT. Translating it yields CASSFSRDQPQHF.

This sequence joins TRBV9 and TRBJ1-2, with D hard to call. Germline V gives CDR1 SGDLS, CDR2 YYNGEE. The V gene lost 4 bases and the J gene lost 0 bases, with 13 bases spanning the gap. The CDR3 length is 15 residues. This CDR3 reads CASSLPGAPNYGYTF. CDR3 bases: TGTGCCAGCAGCCTTCCAGGTGCCCCTAACTATGGCTACACCTTC.

The chain carries TRBV19 and TRBJ1-1; D perhaps matches TRBD1 (6 bases). The ends were cut back, 9 bases at V and 2 bases at J, with 19 bases in the middle. Germline V gives CDR1 LNHDA, CDR2 SQIVND (reference sequence). The CDR3 is made up of 15 amino acids. The CDR3 sequence: CASSIPRTANTEAFF. As DNA, the CDR3 is TGTGCCAGCAGCATACCGAGGACAGCCAACACTGAAGCTTTCTTT.